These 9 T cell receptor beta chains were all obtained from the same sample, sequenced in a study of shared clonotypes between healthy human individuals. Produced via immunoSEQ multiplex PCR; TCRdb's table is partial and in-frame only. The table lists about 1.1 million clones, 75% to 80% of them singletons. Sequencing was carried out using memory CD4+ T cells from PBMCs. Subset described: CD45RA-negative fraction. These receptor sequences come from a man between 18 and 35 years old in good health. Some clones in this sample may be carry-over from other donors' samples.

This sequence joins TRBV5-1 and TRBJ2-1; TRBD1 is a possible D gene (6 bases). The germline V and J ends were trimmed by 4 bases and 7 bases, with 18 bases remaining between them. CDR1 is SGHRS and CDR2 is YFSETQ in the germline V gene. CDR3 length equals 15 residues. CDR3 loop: CASSPQGVFGNEQFF. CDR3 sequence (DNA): TGCGCCAGCAGCCCACAGGGTGTCTTTGGGAATGAGCAGTTCTTC. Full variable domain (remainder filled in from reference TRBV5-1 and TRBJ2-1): KAGVTQTPRYLIKTRGQQVTLSCSPISGHRSVSWYQQTPGQGLQFLFEYFSETQRNKGNFPGRFSGRQFSNSRSEMNVSTLELGDSALYLCASSPQGVFGNEQFFGPGTRLTVL.

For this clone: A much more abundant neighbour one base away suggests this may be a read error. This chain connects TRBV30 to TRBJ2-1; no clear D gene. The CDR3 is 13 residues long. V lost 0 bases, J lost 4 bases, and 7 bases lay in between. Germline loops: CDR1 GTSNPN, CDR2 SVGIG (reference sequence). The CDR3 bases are TGTGCCTGGAGTGTAGACCGTTACAATGAGCAGTTCTTC. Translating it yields CAWSVDRYNEQFF.

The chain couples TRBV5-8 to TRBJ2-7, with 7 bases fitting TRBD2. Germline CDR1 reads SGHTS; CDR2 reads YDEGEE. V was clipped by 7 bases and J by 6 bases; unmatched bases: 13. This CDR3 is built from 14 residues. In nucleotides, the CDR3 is TGTGCCAGCCTGGGACGGCGGGAGATTGGCGAGCAGTACTTC. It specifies CASLGRREIGEQYF.

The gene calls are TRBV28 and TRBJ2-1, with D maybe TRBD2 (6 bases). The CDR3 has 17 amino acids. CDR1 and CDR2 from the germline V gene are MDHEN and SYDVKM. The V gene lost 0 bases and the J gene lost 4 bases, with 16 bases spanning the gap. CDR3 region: CASSLWRDLMGYNEQFF. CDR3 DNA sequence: TGTGCCAGCAGTTTATGGAGGGACTTGATGGGGTACAATGAGCAGTTCTTC.

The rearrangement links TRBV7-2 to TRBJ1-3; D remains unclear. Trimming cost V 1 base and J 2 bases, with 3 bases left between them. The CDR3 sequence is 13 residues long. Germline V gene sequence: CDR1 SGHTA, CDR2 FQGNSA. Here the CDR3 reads CASSLGPGNTIYF. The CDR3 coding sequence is TGTGCCAGCAGCTTAGGACCTGGAAACACCATATATTTT.

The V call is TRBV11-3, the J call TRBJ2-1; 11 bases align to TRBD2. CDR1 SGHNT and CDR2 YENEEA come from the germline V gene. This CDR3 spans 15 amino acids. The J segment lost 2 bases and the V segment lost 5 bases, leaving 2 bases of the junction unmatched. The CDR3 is CASSLSGRAYNEQFF. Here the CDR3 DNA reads TGTGCCAGCAGCCTTAGCGGGAGGGCCTACAATGAGCAGTTCTTC.

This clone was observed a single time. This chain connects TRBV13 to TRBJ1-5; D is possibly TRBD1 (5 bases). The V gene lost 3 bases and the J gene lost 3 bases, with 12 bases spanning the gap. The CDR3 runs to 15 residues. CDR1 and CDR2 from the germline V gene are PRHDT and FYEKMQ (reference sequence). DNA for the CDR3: TGTGCCAGCAGCTTTGGGGGTAGGGACAATCAGCCCCAGCATTTT. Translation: CASSFGGRDNQPQHF.

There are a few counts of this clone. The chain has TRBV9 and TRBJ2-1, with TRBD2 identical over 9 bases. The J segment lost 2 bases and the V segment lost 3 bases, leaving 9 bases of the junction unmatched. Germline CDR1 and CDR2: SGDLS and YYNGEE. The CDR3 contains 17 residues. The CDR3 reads CASSADSAGGAYNEQFF. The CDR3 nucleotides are TGTGCCAGCAGCGCGGACTCCGCGGGGGGGGCCTACAATGAGCAGTTCTTC.

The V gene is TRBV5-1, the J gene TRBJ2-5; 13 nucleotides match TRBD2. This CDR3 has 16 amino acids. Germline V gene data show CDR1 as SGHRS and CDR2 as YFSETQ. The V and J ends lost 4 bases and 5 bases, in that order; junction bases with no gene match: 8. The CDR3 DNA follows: TGCGCCAGCAGCCCGCGACTAGCGGGAGGAGGCGAGACCCAGTACTTC. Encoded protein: CASSPRLAGGGETQYF.